The clone carrying this T cell receptor beta chain was recorded many times. Its specificity is unknown. The sample originates from a study of T-cell reconstitution after alpha-beta-depleted transplantation in children. Findings and caveats of the study: The study traced high day-60 TCRbeta diversity in some patients to surviving recipient T cells and thymic progenitors.

This CDR3 comprises 12 residues. V was shortened by 8 bases and J by 10 bases, with 15 bases between the two germline ends. The V gene's germline CDR1 is SGHDN and CDR2 FVKESK. Researchers prepared the TCRbeta library using unique molecular identifiers, the study reports. TCRdb reanalysed the PCR reads using MiXCR and keeps one entry per CDR3 protein. The sample consists of about 830,000 distinct CDR3 sequences, less than 20% of them appearing once. The receptor comes from a male patient aged 5 to 17 who had a stem cell transplant for acute lymphoblastic leukemia, so the T cells may come from the graft donor. The sequenced sample was PBMCs, mostly from graft donor cells, obtained 360 days after TCRalphabeta/CD19-depleted stem cell transplant. This chain connects TRBV14 to TRBJ2-1; D could derive from TRBD1 or TRBD2 (5 bases each). The CDR3: CASEGNRREQFF. As DNA, the CDR3 is TGTGCCAGCGAGGGGAACCGCAGGGAGCAGTTCTTC.